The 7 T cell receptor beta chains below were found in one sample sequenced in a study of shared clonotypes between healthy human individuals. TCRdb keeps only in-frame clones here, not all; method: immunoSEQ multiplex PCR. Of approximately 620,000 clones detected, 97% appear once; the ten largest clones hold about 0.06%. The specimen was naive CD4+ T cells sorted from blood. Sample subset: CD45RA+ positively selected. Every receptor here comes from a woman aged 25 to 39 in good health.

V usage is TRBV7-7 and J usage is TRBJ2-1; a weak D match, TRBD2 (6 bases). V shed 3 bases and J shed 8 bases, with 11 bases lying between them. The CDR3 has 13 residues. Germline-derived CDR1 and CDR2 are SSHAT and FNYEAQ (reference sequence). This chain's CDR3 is CASSFPGAHEQFF. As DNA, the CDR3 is TGTGCCAGCAGCTTCCCGGGAGCTCATGAGCAGTTCTTC. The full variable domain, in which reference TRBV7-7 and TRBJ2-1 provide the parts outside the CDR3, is GAGVSQSPRYKVTKRGQDVTLRCDPISSHATLYWYQQALGQGPEFLTYFNYEAQPDKSGLPSDRFSAERPEGSISTLTIQRTEQRDSAMYRCASSFPGAHEQFFGPGTRLTVL.

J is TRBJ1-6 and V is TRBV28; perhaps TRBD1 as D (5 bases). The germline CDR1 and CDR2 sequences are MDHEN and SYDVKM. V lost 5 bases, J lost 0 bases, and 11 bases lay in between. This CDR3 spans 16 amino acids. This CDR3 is CASSLTGYSYNSPLHF. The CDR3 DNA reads TGTGCCAGCAGTCTAACAGGTTACTCCTATAATTCACCCCTCCACTTT.

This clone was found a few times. The CDR3 coding sequence is TGCGCCAGCGGGACGGCGTCCTACGAGCAGTACTTC. It codes for CASGTASYEQYF. This sequence joins TRBV10-2 and TRBJ2-7, with D perhaps assigned TRBD1 or TRBD2 (5 bases each). V was trimmed by 8 bases and J by 1 base, leaving 9 bases between them. The CDR3 extends over 12 amino acids. In germline, CDR1 is WSHSY, CDR2 SAAADI.

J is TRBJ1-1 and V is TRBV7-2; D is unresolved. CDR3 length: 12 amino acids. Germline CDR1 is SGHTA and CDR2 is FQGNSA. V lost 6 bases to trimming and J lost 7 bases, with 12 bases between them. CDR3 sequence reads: CASSRWRGEAFF. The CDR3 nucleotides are TGTGCCAGCAGTCGGTGGCGCGGTGAAGCTTTCTTT.

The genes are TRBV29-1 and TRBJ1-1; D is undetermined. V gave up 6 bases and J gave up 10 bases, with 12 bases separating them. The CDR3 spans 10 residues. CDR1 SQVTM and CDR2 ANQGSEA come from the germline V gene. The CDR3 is CSVDQARAFF. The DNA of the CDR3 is TGCAGCGTCGACCAGGCTAGAGCTTTCTTT.

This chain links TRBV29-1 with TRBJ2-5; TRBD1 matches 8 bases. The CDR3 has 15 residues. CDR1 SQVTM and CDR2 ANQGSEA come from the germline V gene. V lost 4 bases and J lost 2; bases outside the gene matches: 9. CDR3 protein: CSVARRQGPQETQYF. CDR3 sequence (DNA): TGCAGCGTTGCTAGGAGACAGGGGCCTCAAGAGACCCAGTACTTC.

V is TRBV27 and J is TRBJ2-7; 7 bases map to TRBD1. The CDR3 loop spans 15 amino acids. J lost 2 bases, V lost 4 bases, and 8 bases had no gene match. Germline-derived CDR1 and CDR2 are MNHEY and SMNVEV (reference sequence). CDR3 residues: CASSSRRQGTYEQYF. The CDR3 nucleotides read TGTGCCAGCAGTTCCCGCAGACAGGGAACCTACGAGCAGTACTTC.